These 17 T cell receptor beta chains share one sample of origin, sequenced in a study of PD-1 blockade in classical Hodgkin lymphoma. The data were produced by immunoSEQ multiplex PCR, yet TCRdb's version contains in-frame clones alone and is incomplete. The repertoire holds tens of thousands of clones, with 89% as singletons. Patients all relapsed after autologous stem cell transplantation, and there was variation in brentuximab vedotin exposure. Sequencing was performed on peripheral blood mononuclear cells (PBMCs), taken at baseline. The source is a human donor with classical Hodgkin lymphoma.

This clone appeared once. This rearrangement joins TRBV14 to TRBJ2-1; unclear D gene. Germline V gene lookup returns CDR1 SGHDN and CDR2 FVKESK. Trimming shortened V by 5 bases and J by 0 bases, and 14 bases separated the two germline ends. The CDR3 consists of 16 residues. The CDR3 loop is CASSKKSLSSYNEQFF. Written as DNA, the CDR3 is TGTGCCAGCAGCAAAAAGTCACTTAGCTCCTACAATGAGCAGTTCTTC. The variable domain in full, with the rest retrieved from reference TRBV14 and TRBJ2-1, is EAGVTQFPSHSVIEKGQTVTLRCDPISGHDNLYWYRRVMGKEIKFLLHFVKESKQDESGMPNNRFLAERTGGTYSTLKVQPAELEDSGVYFCASSKKSLSSYNEQFFGPGTRLTVL.

This rearrangement joins TRBV5-1 to TRBJ2-1, with D possibly TRBD2 on 5 matching bases. V gave up 0 bases and J gave up 16 bases, with 14 bases separating them. Germline values: CDR1 SGHRS, CDR2 YFSETQ. The CDR3 spans 12 residues. CDR3: CASSLDGGYFFF. CDR3 DNA sequence: TGCGCCAGCAGCTTGGACGGCGGGTACTTTTTCTTC.

V is TRBV7-9 and J is TRBJ2-1; TRBD1 matches 10 bases. Germline assignment: CDR1 SEHNR and CDR2 FQNEAQ (reference sequence). The CDR3 covers 17 residues. V gave up 3 bases and J gave up 3 bases; unmatched junction bases: 8. Here the CDR3 reads CASSLKTRDRGYNEQFF. The CDR3 nucleotides read TGTGCCAGCAGCTTGAAGACCCGGGACAGGGGCTACAATGAGCAGTTCTTC. The variable domain in full, with the rest retrieved from reference TRBV7-9 and TRBJ2-1, is DTGVSQNPRHKITKRGQNVTFRCDPISEHNRLYWYRQTLGQGPEFLTYFQNEAQLEKSRLLSDRFSAERPKGSFSTLEIQRTEQGDSAMYLCASSLKTRDRGYNEQFFGPGTRLTVL.

This clone was observed once. This rearrangement joins TRBV7-2 to TRBJ2-1; 7 nucleotides agree with TRBD2. The germline V gene has CDR1 SGHTA and CDR2 FQGNSA. With 4 bases clipped from V and 3 bases from J, the junction kept 3 bases outside the gene matches. CDR3 size: 14 residues. The CDR3 DNA reads as TGTGCCAGCAGCTACCGGGACTACTACAATGAGCAGTTCTTC. Its protein product is CASSYRDYYNEQFF.

V and J are TRBV4-3 and TRBJ2-5; 10 nucleotides agree with TRBD2. Matching the DNA end better, TRBJ2-7 makes the J call doubtful. Germline V gene data show CDR1 as LGHNA and CDR2 as YSLEER. CDR3 length: 15 amino acids. The CDR3 DNA sequence: TGCGCCAGCAGCCAGGCTAGCGGGAGCTCCTACGAGCAGTACTTC. Amino acids: CASSQASGSSYEQYF.

V usage is TRBV7-6 and J usage is TRBJ2-1; unclear D gene. V lost 5 bases, J lost 8 bases, and 10 bases lay in between. CDR3 length: 12 residues. Germline V gene lookup returns CDR1 SGHVS and CDR2 FNYEAQ. The CDR3, as DNA: TGTGCCAGCAGCCAAGGGCAAGATGAGCAGTTCTTC. It encodes CASSQGQDEQFF.

CDR3 loop: CASTSGRGRRSPTNTEAFF. CDR3 coding DNA: TGTGCCAGTACCTCGGGCAGGGGGCGCAGGAGCCCTACGAACACTGAAGCTTTCTTT. V gene TRBV19 combines with J gene TRBJ1-1; TRBD1 matches 8 bases. Trimming at V came to 7 bases and at J to 1 base, leaving 20 bases not matched to a gene. CDR1 is LNHDA and CDR2 is SQIVND in the germline V gene (reference sequence). The CDR3 has 19 amino acids.

The V gene is TRBV12-5, the J gene TRBJ2-1, with a tentative D call TRBD2 (7 bases). The CDR3 extends over 15 amino acids. Germline CDR1 LGHNT, CDR2 FRNRAP. Between the trimmed V and J ends, which lost 4 bases and 4 bases, there was a span of 14 bases. The DNA for the CDR3 is TGTGCTAGTGGTTCCGTGGGGGGGCTATACAATGAGCAGTTCTTC. Translated, it gives CASGSVGGLYNEQFF. Complete variable domain (other parts from reference TRBV12-5 and TRBJ2-1): DARVTQTPRHKVTEMGQEVTMRCQPILGHNTVFWYRQTMMQGLELLAYFRNRAPLDDSGMPKDRFSAEMPDATLATLKIQPSEPRDSAVYFCASGSVGGLYNEQFFGPGTRLTVL.

The chain employs TRBV19 and TRBJ1-2; D gene ambiguous. The CDR3 contains 14 residues. Germline CDR1 LNHDA, CDR2 SQIVND (reference sequence). V lost 8 bases and J 1 base, leaving 14 bases between the germline ends. The CDR3, as DNA: TGTGCCAGTTTAGACCTTTTTTATAACTATGGCTACACCTTC. Translated: CASLDLFYNYGYTF.

The chain has TRBV2 and TRBJ2-7, with 7 bases lining up with TRBD2. V lost 5 bases, J lost 7 bases, and 5 bases stayed unmatched. Germline lookup yields CDR1 SNHLY and CDR2 FYNNEI. The CDR3 has 12 amino acids. The chain's CDR3 is CASSWGGKEQYF. The CDR3 DNA follows: TGTGCCAGCAGTTGGGGGGGGAAAGAGCAGTACTTC.

The chain joins TRBV9 to TRBJ1-2, with D perhaps matching TRBD1 (5 bases). The length of the CDR3 is 16 residues. CDR1 and CDR2 (germline): SGDLS, YYNGEE. The ends were cut back, 0 bases at V and 8 bases at J, with 20 bases in the middle. CDR3 loop: CASSVGGTSISGGYTF. In nucleotides, the CDR3 is TGTGCCAGCAGCGTAGGAGGGACCTCAATCTCCGGCGGCTACACCTTC. The variable domain in full, completed from reference TRBV9 and TRBJ1-2, reads DSGVTQTPKHLITATGQRVTLRCSPRSGDLSVYWYQQSLDQGLQFLIQYYNGEERAKGNILERFSAQQFPDLHSELNLSSLELGDSALYFCASSVGGTSISGGYTFGSGTRLTVV.

The gene calls are TRBV6-4 and TRBJ2-7; maybe TRBD2 (6 bases). The CDR3 runs 13 residues. Germline V gives CDR1 MRHNA, CDR2 SNTAGT. V was pared by 8 bases and J by 0 bases, with 11 bases between. CDR3 in amino acids: CASSWTTSYEQYF. The CDR3 coding sequence is TGTGCCAGCTCCTGGACTACCTCCTACGAGCAGTACTTC.

The CDR3 protein is CASNRALNTEAFF. Here the CDR3 DNA reads TGTGCCAGCAACAGGGCCTTGAACACTGAAGCTTTCTTT. The chain uses TRBV6-5 and TRBJ1-1; possible D gene TRBD1, 6 bases. The CDR3 is 13 amino acids. Germline CDR1 MNHEY, CDR2 SVGAGI. Trimming removed 7 bases from V and 0 bases from J, with 9 bases in between.

This rearrangement joins TRBV6-4 to TRBJ2-7; D is unresolved. Per the germline V gene, CDR1 is MRHNA and CDR2 is SNTAGT. Trimming took off 4 bases at V and 2 bases at J, with 6 bases between the two ends. This CDR3 has 12 amino acids. CDR3 coding DNA: TGTGCCAGCAGTGTAGGGACCTACGAGCAGTACTTC. This gives the protein CASSVGTYEQYF.

The V call is TRBV19, the J call TRBJ2-3, with D maybe TRBD1 (6 bases). Germline CDR1 LNHDA, CDR2 SQIVND (reference sequence). This CDR3 spans 15 amino acids. The V and J ends lost 3 bases and 2 bases respectively, with 12 bases between them. The CDR3 bases are TGTGCCAGTAGTATGCAGGGGTATTTCACAGATACGCAGTATTTT. It codes for CASSMQGYFTDTQYF.

The V and J genes are TRBV18 and TRBJ2-5, with a tentative D call TRBD2 (7 bases). CDR1 and CDR2 (germline): KGHSH, LQKENI. Trimming removed 3 bases from V and 9 bases from J, with 14 bases in between. CDR3 length: 13 amino acids. Here the CDR3 DNA reads TGTGCCAGCTCACCGGGGGGGCTCGGGGCCCAGTACTTC. Encoded protein: CASSPGGLGAQYF.

The chain combines TRBV18 with TRBJ2-3, with 8 nucleotides matching TRBD1. The junction had 4 bases not matched to a gene; V was cut back by 8 bases and J by 0 bases. This CDR3 spans 14 amino acids. CDR1 KGHSH and CDR2 LQKENI come from the germline V gene. In DNA form, the CDR3 reads TGTGCCAGCCAGACAGGGGCTAGCACAGATACGCAGTATTTT. This codes for CASQTGASTDTQYF.